The present TCR beta chain was sequenced within a study of T cell changes during pregnancy in multiple sclerosis. Regarding this clone: The same CDR3 can be traced to other DNA sequences in this sample.

Per germline, CDR1 SGHRS and CDR2 YFSETQ. V shed 4 bases and J shed 5 bases, with 19 bases lying between them. There are 15 residues in the CDR3. TCRdb's table, derived via immunoSEQ multiplex PCR, lists solely in-frame clones and lacks some. The repertoire holds over 80,000 clones, with 90% to 95% as singletons. The chain uses TRBV5-1 and TRBJ2-7; the D gene is possibly TRBD1 (7 bases). The input for sequencing was peripheral blood, taken in the third trimester of pregnancy. The source is a female donor in good health, enrolled as a control in a pregnancy study. CDR3 nucleotide sequence: TGCGCCAGCAGCCTGGAGGGACAGATAAGAAACGAGCAGTACTTC. Amino acid sequence: CASSLEGQIRNEQYF. The variable domain in full, completed from reference TRBV5-1 and TRBJ2-7, reads KAGVTQTPRYLIKTRGQQVTLSCSPISGHRSVSWYQQTPGQGLQFLFEYFSETQRNKGNFPGRFSGRQFSNSRSEMNVSTLELGDSALYLCASSLEGQIRNEQYFGPGTRLTVT.